Shown below are 5 T cell receptor beta chains from a single sample sequenced in a study of cytotoxic CD8 clonotypes in ibrutinib-treated CLL. The data were produced by immunoSEQ multiplex PCR, yet TCRdb's version contains in-frame clones alone and is incomplete. The sample lists about 270,000 clones, around 69% occurring once. Sequencing was performed on PBMCs, taken at disease progression, from a patient treated with ibrutinib. These receptors originate from a human donor with chronic lymphocytic leukemia.

There are a few counts of this clone. The chain joins TRBV2 to TRBJ2-3, with 9 bases lining up with TRBD2. The CDR3 is made up of 15 amino acids. Unmatched junction bases numbered 0, after V lost 1 base and J lost 1 base. CDR1 SNHLY and CDR2 FYNNEI come from the germline V gene. The DNA of the CDR3 is TGTGCCAGCAGTGAAGGACTAGCGGGCACAGATACGCAGTATTTT. It encodes CASSEGLAGTDTQYF.

This rearrangement joins TRBV5-4 to TRBJ1-2; D not certain. The V gene's germline CDR1 is SGHNT and CDR2 YYREEE (reference sequence). V lost 4 bases, J lost 2 bases, and 15 bases lay in between. The CDR3 contains 15 residues. Written as DNA, the CDR3 is TGTGCCAGCAGCCAAGCAGCCGGGCCAAACTATGGCTACACCTTC. Translated: CASSQAAGPNYGYTF.

The chain recombines TRBV7-9 with TRBJ2-7; D might be TRBD1 or TRBD2, each matching 5 bases. Per germline, CDR1 SEHNR and CDR2 FQNEAQ (reference sequence). This CDR3 contains 14 residues. V shed 5 bases and J shed 4 bases, with 15 bases lying between them. The CDR3: CASSTTGTGYEQYF. The CDR3 DNA sequence: TGTGCCAGCAGCACAACCGGGACGGGATACGAGCAGTACTTC.

This CDR3 reads CASSPSGGDTQYF. CDR3 sequence (DNA): TGTGCCAGCAGTCCCAGTGGGGGAGATACGCAGTATTTT. V gene TRBV6-1 combines with J gene TRBJ2-3, with D perhaps being TRBD1 or TRBD2 (5 bases each). CDR3 size: 13 residues. The V gene's germline CDR1 is MNHNS and CDR2 SASEGT. Deletions cut 5 bases from V and 5 bases from J, with 11 bases between.

This sequence joins TRBV2 and TRBJ2-7; D gene ambiguous. The ends were cut back, 9 bases at V and 1 base at J, with 7 bases in the middle. This CDR3 spans 11 amino acids. The V gene's germline CDR1 is SNHLY and CDR2 FYNNEI. CDR3 nucleotide sequence: TGTGCCAGTACGGATTCCTACGAGCAGTACTTC. It is translated as CASTDSYEQYF.